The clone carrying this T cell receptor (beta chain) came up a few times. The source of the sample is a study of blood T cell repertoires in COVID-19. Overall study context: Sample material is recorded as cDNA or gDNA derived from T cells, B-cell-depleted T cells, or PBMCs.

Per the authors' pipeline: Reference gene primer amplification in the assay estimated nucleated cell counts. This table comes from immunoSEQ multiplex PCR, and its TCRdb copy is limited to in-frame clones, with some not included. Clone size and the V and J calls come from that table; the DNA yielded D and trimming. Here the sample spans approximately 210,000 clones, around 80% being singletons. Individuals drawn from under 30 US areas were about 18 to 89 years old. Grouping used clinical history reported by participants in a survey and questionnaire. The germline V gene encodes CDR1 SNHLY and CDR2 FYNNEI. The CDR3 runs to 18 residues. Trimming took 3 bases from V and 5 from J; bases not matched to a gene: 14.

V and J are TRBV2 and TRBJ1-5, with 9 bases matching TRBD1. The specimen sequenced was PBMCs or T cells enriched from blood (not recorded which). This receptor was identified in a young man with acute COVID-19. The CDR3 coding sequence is TGTGCCAGCAGTGATCTCTTTTGGGCGGGACAGGGAGATCAGCCCCAGCATTTT. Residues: CASSDLFWAGQGDQPQHF.